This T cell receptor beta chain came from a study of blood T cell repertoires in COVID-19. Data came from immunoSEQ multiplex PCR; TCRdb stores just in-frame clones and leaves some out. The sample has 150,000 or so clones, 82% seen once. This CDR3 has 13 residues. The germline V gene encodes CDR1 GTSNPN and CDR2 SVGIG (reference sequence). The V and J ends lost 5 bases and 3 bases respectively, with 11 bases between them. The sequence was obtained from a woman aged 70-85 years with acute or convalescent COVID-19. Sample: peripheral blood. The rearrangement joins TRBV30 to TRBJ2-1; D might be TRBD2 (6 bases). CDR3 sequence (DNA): TGTGCCTGGGATCGCGGGAACTACAATGAGCAGTTCTTC. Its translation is CAWDRGNYNEQFF.